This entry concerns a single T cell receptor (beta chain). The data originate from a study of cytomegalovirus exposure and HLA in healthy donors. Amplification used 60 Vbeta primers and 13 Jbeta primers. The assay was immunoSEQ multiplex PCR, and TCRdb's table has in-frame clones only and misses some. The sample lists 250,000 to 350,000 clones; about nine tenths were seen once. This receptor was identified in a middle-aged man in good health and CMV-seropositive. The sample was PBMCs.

CDR3 region: CASSLGMAGGTEAFF. CDR3 sequence (DNA): TGTGCCAGCAGCTTGGGGATGGCAGGAGGCACTGAAGCTTTCTTT. This rearrangement joins TRBV5-4 to TRBJ1-1; D ambiguous. V was clipped by 0 bases and J by 4 bases, with 13 bases between them. Looked up from germline, CDR1 is SGHNT and CDR2 is YYREEE (reference sequence). There are 15 residues in the CDR3.